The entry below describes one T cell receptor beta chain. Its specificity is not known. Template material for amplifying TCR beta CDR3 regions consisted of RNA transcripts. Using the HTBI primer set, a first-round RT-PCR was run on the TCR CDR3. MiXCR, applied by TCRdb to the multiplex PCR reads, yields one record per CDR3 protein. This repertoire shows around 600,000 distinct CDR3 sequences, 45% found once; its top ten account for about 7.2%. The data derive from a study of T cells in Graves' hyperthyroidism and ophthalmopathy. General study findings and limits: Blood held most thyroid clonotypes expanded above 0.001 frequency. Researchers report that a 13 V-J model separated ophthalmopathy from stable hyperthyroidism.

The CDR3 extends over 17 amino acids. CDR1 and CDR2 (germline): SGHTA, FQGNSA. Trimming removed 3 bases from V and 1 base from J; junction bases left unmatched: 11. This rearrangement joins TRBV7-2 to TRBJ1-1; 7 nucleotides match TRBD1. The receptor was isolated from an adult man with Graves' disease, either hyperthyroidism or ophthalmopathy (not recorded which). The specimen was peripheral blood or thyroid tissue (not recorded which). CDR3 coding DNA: TGTGCCAGCAGCTTGCACCGGGACAGCCGAGCGAACACTGAAGCTTTCTTT. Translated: CASSLHRDSRANTEAFF.